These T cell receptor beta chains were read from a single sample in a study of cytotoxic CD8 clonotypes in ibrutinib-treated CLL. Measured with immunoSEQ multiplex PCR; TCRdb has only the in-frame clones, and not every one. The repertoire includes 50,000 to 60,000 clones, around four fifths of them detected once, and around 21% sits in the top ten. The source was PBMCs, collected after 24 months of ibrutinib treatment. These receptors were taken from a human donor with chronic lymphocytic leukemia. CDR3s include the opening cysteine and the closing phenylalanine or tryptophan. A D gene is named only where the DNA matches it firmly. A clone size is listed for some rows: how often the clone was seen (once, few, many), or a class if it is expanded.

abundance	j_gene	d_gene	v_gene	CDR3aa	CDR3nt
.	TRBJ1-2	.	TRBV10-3	CAISDRVSDYGYTF	TGTGCCATCAGTGACAGGGTCTCCGACTATGGCTACACCTTC
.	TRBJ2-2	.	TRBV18	CASSPPSRRNTGELFF	TGTGCCAGCTCACCACCGAGTAGAAGGAACACCGGGGAGCTGTTTTTT
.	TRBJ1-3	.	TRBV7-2	CASSLGPKSNTIYF	TGTGCCAGCAGCTTAGGACCGAAGTCGAACACCATATATTTT
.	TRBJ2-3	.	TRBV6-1	CASSARGTPAADTQYF	TGTGCCAGCAGTGCTCGAGGGACTCCCGCCGCAGATACGCAGTATTTT
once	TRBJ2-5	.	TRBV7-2	CASSPPSSSQETQYF	TGTGCCAGCAGCCCGCCATCTAGCAGCCAAGAGACCCAGTACTTC
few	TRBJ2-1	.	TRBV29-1	CSVEFGLNEQFF	TGCAGCGTTGAGTTTGGGCTGAATGAGCAGTTCTTC
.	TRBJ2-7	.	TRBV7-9	CASSLSYEQYF	TGTGCCAGCAGCTTAAGCTACGAGCAGTACTTC
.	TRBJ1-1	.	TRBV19	CASSIGRTATEAFF	TGTGCCAGTAGTATTGGTCGCACAGCCACTGAAGCTTTCTTT
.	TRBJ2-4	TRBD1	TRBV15	CATSRTGQGGSKNIQYF	TGTGCCACCAGCAGAACGGGACAGGGGGGATCCAAAAACATTCAGTACTTC
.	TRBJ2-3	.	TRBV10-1	CASSEYPGSTDTQYF	TGCGCCAGCAGTGAGTACCCGGGGAGCACAGATACGCAGTATTTT
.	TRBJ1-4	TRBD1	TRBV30	CALSLTGIFEKLFF	TGTGCCTTGTCCCTGACAGGGATTTTTGAAAAACTGTTTTTT
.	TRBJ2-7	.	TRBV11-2	CASSLLPSSYEQYF	TGTGCCAGCAGCTTATTGCCCAGCTCCTACGAGCAGTACTTC
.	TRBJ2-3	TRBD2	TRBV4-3	CASSQDVTSGIGDTQYF	TGCGCCAGCAGCCAAGACGTGACTAGCGGGATAGGAGATACGCAGTATTTT
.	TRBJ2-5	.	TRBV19	CASSIDLRETQYF	TGTGCCAGTAGTATAGATCTAAGAGAGACCCAGTACTTC
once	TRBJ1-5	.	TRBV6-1	CASLSRANQPQHF	TGTGCCAGCCTCAGCAGGGCCAATCAGCCCCAGCATTTT
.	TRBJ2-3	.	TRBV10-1	CASRPDRERDTQYF	TGCGCCAGCAGACCGGACCGGGAGAGAGATACGCAGTATTTT
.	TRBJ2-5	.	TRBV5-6	CASSRWQGGGETQYF	TGTGCCAGCAGCCGGTGGCAGGGAGGGGGAGAGACCCAGTACTTC
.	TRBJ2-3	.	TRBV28	CATLEYGDTQYF	TGTGCCACCTTGGAATATGGAGATACGCAGTATTTT
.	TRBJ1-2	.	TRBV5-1	CASSTEVPGYYTF	TGCGCCAGCAGCACAGAGGTCCCAGGGTACTACACCTTC
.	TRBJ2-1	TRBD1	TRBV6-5	CASSYGGTGYNEQFF	TGTGCCAGCAGTTACGGCGGGACAGGGTACAATGAGCAGTTCTTC
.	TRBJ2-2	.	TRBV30	CAWSVPGINTGELFF	TGTGCCTGGAGTGTACCCGGGATCAACACCGGGGAGCTGTTTTTT
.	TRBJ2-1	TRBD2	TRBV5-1	CASSPGLAGNNEQFF	TGCGCCAGCAGCCCCGGACTAGCGGGAAACAATGAGCAGTTCTTC
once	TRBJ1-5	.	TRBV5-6	CASFSAGSNQPQHF	TGTGCCAGCTTTTCGGCAGGGAGCAATCAGCCCCAGCATTTT
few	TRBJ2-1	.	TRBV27	CASSSDPMTVRYNEQFF	TGTGCCAGCAGTTCGGACCCAATGACAGTTCGGTACAATGAGCAGTTCTTC
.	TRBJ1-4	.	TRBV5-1	CASSLGGAKTEKLFF	TGCGCCAGCAGCTTGGGGGGGGCAAAGACAGAAAAACTGTTTTTT
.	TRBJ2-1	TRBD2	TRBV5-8	CASSRGLAGEKGQFF	TGTGCCAGCAGCAGGGGACTAGCGGGAGAGAAGGGGCAGTTCTTC
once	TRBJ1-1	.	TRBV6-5	CASRFTPTEAFF	TGTGCCAGCAGATTTACTCCCACGGAAGCTTTCTTT
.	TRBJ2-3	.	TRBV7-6	CASSSGGTDTQYF	TGTGCCAGCAGCTCAGGCGGCACAGATACGCAGTATTTT
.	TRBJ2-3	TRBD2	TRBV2	CASRLAGDTQYF	TGTGCCAGCAGACTAGCGGGAGATACGCAGTATTTT
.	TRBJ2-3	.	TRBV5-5	CASSSRVPGTDTQYF	TGTGCCAGCAGCTCCAGGGTTCCGGGCACAGATACGCAGTATTTT
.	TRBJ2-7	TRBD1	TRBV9	CASSRTGGGYEQYF	TGTGCCAGCAGTCGGACAGGGGGAGGATACGAGCAGTACTTC
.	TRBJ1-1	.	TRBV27	CASSFLRQQNTEAFF	TGTGCCAGCAGTTTTTTGCGACAGCAGAACACTGAAGCTTTCTTT
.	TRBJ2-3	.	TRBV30	CAWRLTGGTDTQYF	TGTGCCTGGCGCTTGACAGGAGGCACAGATACGCAGTATTTT
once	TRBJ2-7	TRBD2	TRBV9	CASSGLAGDYEQYF	TGTGCCAGCAGCGGACTAGCGGGAGACTACGAGCAGTACTTC
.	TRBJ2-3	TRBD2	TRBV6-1	CASSDSRASGRGDTQYF	TGTGCCAGCAGTGATTCTAGGGCTAGCGGTCGCGGAGATACGCAGTATTTT
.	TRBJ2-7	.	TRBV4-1	CASSQAPFGEQYF	TGCGCCAGCAGCCAAGCCCCTTTCGGCGAGCAGTACTTC
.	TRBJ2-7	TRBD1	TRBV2	CASSPDRGSYEQYF	TGTGCCAGCAGCCCGGACAGGGGTTCCTACGAGCAGTACTTC
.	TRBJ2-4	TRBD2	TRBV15	CATSRDPAGEAIQYF	TGTGCCACCAGCAGAGATCCAGCGGGAGAGGCCATTCAGTACTTC
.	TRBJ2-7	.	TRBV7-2	CASSLTVGSYEQYF	TGTGCCAGCAGCTTAACAGTTGGCAGTTACGAGCAGTACTTC
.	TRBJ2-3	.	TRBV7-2	CASSFTGTDTQYF	TGTGCCAGCAGCTTTACCGGCACAGATACGCAGTATTTT
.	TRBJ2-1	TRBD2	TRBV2	CASSEAGLAGNEQFF	TGTGCCAGCAGTGAAGCTGGGCTAGCGGGCAATGAGCAGTTCTTC